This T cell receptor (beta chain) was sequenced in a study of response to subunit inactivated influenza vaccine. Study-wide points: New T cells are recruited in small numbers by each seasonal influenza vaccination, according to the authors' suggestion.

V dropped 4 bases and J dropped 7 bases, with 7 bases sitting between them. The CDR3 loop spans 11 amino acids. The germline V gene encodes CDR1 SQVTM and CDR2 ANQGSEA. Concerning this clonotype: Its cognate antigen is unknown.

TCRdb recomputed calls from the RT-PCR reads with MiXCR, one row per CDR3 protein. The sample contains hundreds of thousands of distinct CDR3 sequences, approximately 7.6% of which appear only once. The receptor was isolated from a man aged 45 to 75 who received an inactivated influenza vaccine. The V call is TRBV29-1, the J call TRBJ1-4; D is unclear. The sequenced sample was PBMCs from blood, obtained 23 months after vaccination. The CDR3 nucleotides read TGCAGCGTTGGAATAGCTGAAAAACTGTTTTTT. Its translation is CSVGIAEKLFF.